One and the same sample provided the 21 T cell receptor beta chains below, sequenced in a study of vaccination and CD4 T cells after COVID-19. Treatment given: approximately 11-day PBMC culture with coronavirus spike peptide pools or control peptides (ViraFEST assay). No cognate antigen is known for these TCRs. Cultured CD4+ T cells had their DNA profiled by the Oncomine TCR Beta short-read assay. Each CDR3 protein gets one entry after TCRdb re-called the PCR reads with MiXCR. The sample consists of about 14,000 distinct CDR3 sequences, around 55% of them appearing once. Material: CD4+ T cells from blood, cultured in vitro. The receptor set was obtained from a human donor who had recovered from COVID-19.

This rearrangement joins TRBV27 to TRBJ2-5; TRBD2 matches at 12 bases. V was clipped by 1 base and J by 5 bases; unmatched bases: 8. The CDR3 extends over 17 amino acids. Per germline, CDR1 MNHEY and CDR2 SMNVEV (reference sequence). The CDR3 loop reads CASSLLASGRGEETQYF. The CDR3 region has the DNA TGTGCCAGCAGTTTATTGGCTAGCGGGAGGGGGGAGGAGACCCAGTACTTC.

The chain employs TRBV6-2 or TRBV6-3 and TRBJ2-2; weak D call: TRBD2 (6 bases). The CDR3 loop spans 16 amino acids. V was pared by 6 bases and J by 0 bases, with 14 bases between. CDR1 is MNHEY, CDR2 SVGEGT, per germline. CDR3 loop: CASRSKGLPNTGELFF. CDR3 nucleotides: TGTGCCAGCAGATCGAAGGGACTTCCGAACACCGGGGAGCTGTTTTTT.

This clonotype has only a few counts. The chain couples TRBV1 to TRBJ2-5; TRBD1, the table's D call, was not compared with the DNA. TRBV1 is recorded as a pseudogene. This CDR3 contains 13 residues. CDR3 coding DNA: TGCACCAGCAGCCGACTAGGCGCCGAGACCCAGTACTTC. Translating gives CTSSRLGAETQYF.

The sample holds one count of this clonotype. Here the CDR3 omits its conserved ending phenylalanine or tryptophan, so a read error is the likely source. The chain links TRBV6-1 to TRBJ1-2; TRBD1 agrees at 8 bases. The germline gives CDR1 MNHNS, CDR2 SASEGT. J was trimmed by 3 bases and V by 1 base; bases with no gene match: 7. This CDR3 has 16 amino acids. CDR3 in DNA: TGTGCCAGCAGTGAAGTTGATACAGGGGGACACTATGGCTACACCTAC. This translates into CASSEVDTGGHYGYTY.

The chain links TRBV5-1 to TRBJ2-1, with D possibly being TRBD2 (5 bases). Germline values: CDR1 SGHRS, CDR2 YFSETQ. There are 13 residues in the CDR3. V shed 4 bases and J shed 9 bases, with 14 bases lying between them. The CDR3, as DNA: TGCGCCAGCAGCCTGGACTCGGTCGGTGAGCAGTTCTTC. This translates into CASSLDSVGEQFF.

The chain uses TRBV12-3 or TRBV12-4 and TRBJ2-3; 14 bases align to TRBD2. V was clipped by 6 bases and J by 10 bases; unmatched bases: 9. This CDR3 has 15 residues. For the CDR3, the DNA is TGTGCCAGCAGGACCGGGACTAGCGGGAGTTTAGCGCAGTATTTT. Translated, it gives CASRTGTSGSLAQYF.

The chain employs TRBV6-1 and TRBJ2-4, with 9 bases matching TRBD2. This CDR3 spans 15 amino acids. V lost 6 bases, J lost 6 bases, and 9 bases stayed unmatched. CDR1 MNHNS and CDR2 SASEGT come from the germline V gene. CDR3 coding DNA: TGTGCCAGCAGGACGCCTAGCGGGGTGGGAAACATTCAGTACTTC. This codes for CASRTPSGVGNIQYF.

This clonotype was seen only a few times. The chain uses TRBV6-1 and TRBJ2-2, with 8 nucleotides matching TRBD1. V shed 2 bases, J shed 0 bases, and the junction held 2 bases outside the gene matches. The CDR3 runs to 16 residues. Germline V gives CDR1 MNHNS, CDR2 SASEGT. CDR3 loop: CASSERTGTNTGELFF. The CDR3 coding sequence is TGTGCCAGCAGTGAACGGACAGGGACGAACACCGGGGAGCTGTTTTTT.

This clonotype has just a few counts. The rearrangement joins TRBV15 to TRBJ2-2; 9 nucleotides line up with TRBD2. V gave up 6 bases and J gave up 4 bases; unmatched junction bases: 6. This CDR3 comprises 15 residues. Germline loops: CDR1 LNHNV, CDR2 YYDKDF (reference sequence). This CDR3 reads CATREGLAGTGELFF. DNA of the CDR3: TGTGCCACCAGAGAGGGACTAGCCGGCACCGGGGAGCTGTTTTTT. Combining the CDR3 with reference TRBV15 and TRBJ2-2 gives the whole variable domain DAMVIQNPRYQVTQFGKPVTLSCSQTLNHNVMYWYQQKSSQAPKLLFHYYDKDFNNEADTPDNFQSRRPNTSFCFLDIRSPGLGDTAMYLCATREGLAGTGELFFGEGSRLTVL.

This clonotype was detected only a few times. The J gene is TRBJ2-5, the V gene TRBV7-2, with 11 bases lining up with TRBD2. Germline V gene sequence: CDR1 SGHTA, CDR2 FQGNSA. The CDR3 totals 16 residues. V shed 2 bases and J 4 bases; nucleotides not matched to a gene: 6. CDR3 nucleotides: TGTGCCAGCAGCTTAACGAGACTAGCGGGGATAGAGACCCAGTACTTC. It translates to CASSLTRLAGIETQYF.

The chain uses TRBV4-2 and TRBJ2-7; 7 nucleotides agree with TRBD2. The CDR3 spans 16 residues. Germline CDR1 is LGHNA and CDR2 is YNFKEQ. The ends lost 2 bases at V and 2 bases at J; junction bases unmatched: 9. The CDR3 is CASSQQPGLDPYEQYF. For the CDR3, the DNA is TGTGCCAGCAGCCAACAACCAGGACTAGACCCCTACGAGCAGTACTTC.

The chain couples TRBV6-2 or TRBV6-3 to TRBJ1-3; TRBD1 aligns across 9 bases. J was trimmed by 4 bases and V by 4 bases; bases with no gene match: 5. The germline V gene has CDR1 MNHEY and CDR2 SVGEGT. The CDR3 loop spans 15 amino acids. The CDR3 sequence: CASSSGTGSGNTIYF. In nucleotides, the CDR3 is TGTGCCAGCAGTTCCGGGACAGGGTCCGGAAACACCATATATTTT.

The V call is TRBV29-1, the J call TRBJ1-1, with no clear D. Germline assignment: CDR1 SQVTM and CDR2 ANQGSEA. With 7 bases removed from V and 0 bases from J, the gap between germline ends came to 21 bases. This CDR3 has 16 residues. CDR3 protein: CSARSYGRWMNTEAFF. Written as DNA, the CDR3 is TGCAGCGCCCGTTCTTACGGGAGATGGATGAACACTGAAGCTTTCTTT.

This clonotype was observed a handful of times. The chain uses TRBV7-8 and TRBJ2-5, with D perhaps matching TRBD1 or TRBD2 (6 bases each). V was clipped by 4 bases and J by 4 bases, with 19 bases between them. CDR3 length: 16 amino acids. Germline CDR1 SGHVS, CDR2 FQNEAQ. CDR3: CASSSRGAQAVETQYF. The CDR3 DNA sequence: TGTGCCAGCAGCTCTAGGGGGGCGCAGGCTGTAGAGACCCAGTACTTC.

This clonotype has only one observation. V is TRBV6-5 and J is TRBJ2-3; D unresolved. CDR1 and CDR2 (germline): MNHEY, SVGAGI. The CDR3 runs 12 residues. The CDR3 protein is CASGYRTDTQYF. CDR3 nucleotide sequence: TGTGCAAGTGGTTACCGCACAGATACGCAGTATTTT.

V is TRBV5-5 and J is TRBJ2-1; D uncertain. Germline V CDR1 and CDR2: SGHKS, YYEKEE (reference sequence). The CDR3 runs 15 residues. V was shortened by 0 bases and J by 0 bases, with 7 bases between the two germline ends. CDR3 sequence reads: CASSLATGSYNEQFF. The CDR3 DNA reads TGTGCCAGCAGCTTGGCCACGGGCTCCTACAATGAGCAGTTCTTC.

This chain connects TRBV15 to TRBJ1-1, with TRBD1 matching over 11 bases. The germline V gene has CDR1 LNHNV and CDR2 YYDKDF (reference sequence). V lost 1 base, J lost 0 bases, and 1 base stayed unmatched. The CDR3 length is 16 residues. CDR3 nucleotide sequence: TGTGCCACCAGCAGAGGGACAGGGGGCTTGAACACTGAAGCTTTCTTT. It encodes CATSRGTGGLNTEAFF.

Only a few counts were recorded for this clonotype. The V and J genes are TRBV20-1 and TRBJ2-5, with no clear D. V dropped 6 bases and J dropped 5 bases, with 19 bases sitting between them. The CDR3 runs 14 residues. Germline loops: CDR1 DFQATT, CDR2 SNEGSKA (reference sequence). The DNA of the CDR3 is TGCAGTGCCCACCCCCCGGCTAGTGCGGAGACCCAGTACTTC. Amino acid sequence: CSAHPPASAETQYF.

V gene TRBV27 combines with J gene TRBJ1-5; 8 nucleotides agree with TRBD1. J was trimmed by 4 bases and V by 6 bases; bases with no gene match: 8. The CDR3 loop spans 15 amino acids. Germline V CDR1 and CDR2: MNHEY, SMNVEV (reference sequence). CDR3 in amino acids: CASRRQGASNQPQHF. In nucleotides, the CDR3 is TGTGCCAGCAGGCGTCAGGGGGCGTCGAATCAGCCCCAGCATTTT.

The chain combines TRBV15 with TRBJ2-7, with no clear D. Trimming shortened V by 0 bases and J by 3 bases, and 21 bases separated the two germline ends. In germline, CDR1 is LNHNV, CDR2 YYDKDF (reference sequence). This CDR3 has 18 residues. The CDR3 nucleotides are TGTGCCACCAGCAGAGATACGTTCGAAACAGTTCCGGACTACGAGCAGTACTTC. Translation: CATSRDTFETVPDYEQYF.

CDR3 amino acids: CASTAPRGSQYF. In nucleotides, the CDR3 is TGTGCCAGCACAGCCCCCCGCGGGTCCCAGTACTTC. V is TRBV28 and J is TRBJ2-5; possibly TRBD2 for D (5 bases). CDR1 and CDR2 from the germline V gene are MDHEN and SYDVKM. There are 12 residues in the CDR3. The V end lost 7 bases, the J end lost 9 bases, and 15 bases lay between the germline ends.